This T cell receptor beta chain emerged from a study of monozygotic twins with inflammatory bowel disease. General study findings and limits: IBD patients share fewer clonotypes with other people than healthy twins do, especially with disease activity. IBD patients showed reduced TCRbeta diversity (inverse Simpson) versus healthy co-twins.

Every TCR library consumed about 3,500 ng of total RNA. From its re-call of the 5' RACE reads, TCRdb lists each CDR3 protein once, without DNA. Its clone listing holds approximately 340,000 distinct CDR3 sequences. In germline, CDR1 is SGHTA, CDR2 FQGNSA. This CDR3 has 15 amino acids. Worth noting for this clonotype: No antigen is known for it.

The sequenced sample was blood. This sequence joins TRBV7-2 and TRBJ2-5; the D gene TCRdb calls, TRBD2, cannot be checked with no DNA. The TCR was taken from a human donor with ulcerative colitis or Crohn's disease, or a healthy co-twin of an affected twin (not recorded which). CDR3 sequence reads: CASSPELAGVKTQYF.